The 11 T cell receptor beta chains below come from one sample, sequenced in a study of T cell responses to AZD1222 COVID-19 vaccine. Assay: immunoSEQ multiplex PCR; the TCRdb copy retains only in-frame clones and omits some. The sample has just over 60,000 clones, 65% to 80% seen once. The sample here was peripheral blood, taken on day 0 of AZD1222 vaccination. These receptors were obtained from an adult in good health.

This clone was detected only a few times. The gene calls are TRBV9 and TRBJ2-1; D not resolved. CDR3 size: 14 residues. Deletions cut 3 bases from V and 5 bases from J, with 12 bases between. Germline values: CDR1 SGDLS, CDR2 YYNGEE. The CDR3 is CASSAEDPDNEQFF. The CDR3 DNA reads TGTGCCAGCAGCGCTGAGGACCCCGACAATGAGCAGTTCTTC. The entire variable domain, with the rest obtained from reference TRBV9 and TRBJ2-1, is as follows: DSGVTQTPKHLITATGQRVTLRCSPRSGDLSVYWYQQSLDQGLQFLIQYYNGEERAKGNILERFSAQQFPDLHSELNLSSLELGDSALYFCASSAEDPDNEQFFGPGTRLTVL.

The J gene is TRBJ1-5, the V gene TRBV6-1, with TRBD1 identical over 8 bases. The CDR3 is 16 amino acids. Trimming removed 0 bases from V and 4 bases from J; junction bases left unmatched: 5. CDR1 and CDR2 (germline): MNHNS, SASEGT. CDR3 DNA: TGTGCCAGCAGTGAAGCGGGACAGGTTTGGAATCAGCCCCAGCATTTT. Translated: CASSEAGQVWNQPQHF.

The chain links TRBV18 to TRBJ2-7; 12 positions match TRBD2. V dropped 2 bases and J dropped 6; count of bases not matched to a gene: 5. Germline V gene lookup returns CDR1 KGHSH and CDR2 LQKENI. This CDR3 has 15 amino acids. CDR3 protein: CASSPGEGLAGEQYF. Written as DNA, the CDR3 is TGTGCCAGCTCACCAGGGGAGGGACTAGCGGGCGAGCAGTACTTC.

CDR3 coding DNA: TGTGCCAGTACTCAAGGGACCCACACTGAAGCTTTCTTT. Encoded protein: CASTQGTHTEAFF. The chain employs TRBV19 and TRBJ1-1; D perhaps matches TRBD1 (5 bases). Germline V gene lookup returns CDR1 LNHDA and CDR2 SQIVND (reference sequence). Trimming left V 7 bases short and J 3 bases short, with 12 bases between. The CDR3 totals 13 residues.

The J gene is TRBJ2-3, the V gene TRBV6-1, with a possible D match to TRBD1 (5 bases). This CDR3 has 16 amino acids. Trimming removed 4 bases at V and 8 bases at J, with 22 bases between. The germline CDR1 and CDR2 sequences are MNHNS and SASEGT. As DNA, the CDR3 is TGTGCCAGCAGTGGGCAGGGCAGGGCCCCGTTGGGTACGCAGTATTTT. This codes for CASSGQGRAPLGTQYF.

There are a few counts of this clone. V gene TRBV3-1 (or the pseudogene TRBV3-2) combines with J gene TRBJ1-1; no firm D call. This CDR3 comprises 16 residues. The V gene's germline CDR1 is LGHDT and CDR2 YNNKEL (reference sequence). V was pared by 1 base and J by 0 bases, with 12 bases between. CDR3 nucleotides: TGTGCCAGCAGCCAAGTAAGAGGGCTCATGAACACTGAAGCTTTCTTT. Encoded protein: CASSQVRGLMNTEAFF.

The chain couples TRBV11-2 to TRBJ1-2; D not certain. V lost 7 bases to trimming and J lost 2 bases, with 14 bases between them. CDR1 SGHAT and CDR2 FQNNGV come from the germline V gene. CDR3 length equals 14 residues. The CDR3 is CASTPAGRNYGYTF. For the CDR3, the DNA is TGTGCCAGCACCCCGGCGGGCAGGAACTATGGCTACACCTTC.

The chain is built from TRBV6-5 and TRBJ2-3, with TRBD2 matching 7 bases. V dropped 0 bases and J dropped 6; count of bases not matched to a gene: 3. Per germline, CDR1 MNHEY and CDR2 SVGAGI. This CDR3 has 14 amino acids. The chain's CDR3 is CASSYSGGKDTQYF. CDR3 in DNA: TGTGCCAGCAGTTACTCCGGGGGGAAGGATACGCAGTATTTT.

This clone was observed a handful of times. The J gene is TRBJ1-5, the V gene TRBV6-5, with D uncertain. The germline CDR1 and CDR2 sequences are MNHEY and SVGAGI. V was cut by 2 bases and J by 6 bases, with 11 bases left in between. The length of the CDR3 is 14 residues. The CDR3 spells CASSYTVEGQPQHF. The CDR3 nucleotides read TGTGCCAGCAGTTACACGGTGGAGGGTCAGCCCCAGCATTTT.

The rearrangement links TRBV28 to TRBJ1-4; unclear D gene. The germline V and J ends were trimmed by 10 bases and 3 bases, with 12 bases remaining between them. Germline V gene sequence: CDR1 MDHEN, CDR2 SYDVKM. The CDR3 totals 13 residues. For the CDR3, the DNA is TGTGCCACCTCGTCCCCGGCTAATGAAAAACTGTTTTTT. It is translated as CATSSPANEKLFF.

The rearrangement joins TRBV19 to TRBJ2-3, with D possibly TRBD1 on 5 matching bases. Germline assignment: CDR1 LNHDA and CDR2 SQIVND (reference sequence). Trimming left V 3 bases short and J 4 bases short, with 8 bases between. CDR3 length: 13 amino acids. The chain's CDR3 is CASSMTEADTQYF. DNA for the CDR3: TGTGCCAGTAGTATGACAGAAGCAGATACGCAGTATTTT.